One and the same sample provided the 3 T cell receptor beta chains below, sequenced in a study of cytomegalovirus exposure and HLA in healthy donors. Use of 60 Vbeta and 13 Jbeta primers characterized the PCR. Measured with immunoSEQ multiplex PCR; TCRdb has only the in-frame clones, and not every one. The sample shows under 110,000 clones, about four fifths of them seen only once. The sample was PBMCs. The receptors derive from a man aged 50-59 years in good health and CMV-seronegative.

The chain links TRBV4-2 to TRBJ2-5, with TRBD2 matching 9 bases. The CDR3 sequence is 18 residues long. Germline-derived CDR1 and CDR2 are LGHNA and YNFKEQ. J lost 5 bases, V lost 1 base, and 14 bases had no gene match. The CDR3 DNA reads TGTGCCAGCAGCCAAGGAGCTAGCGGGGCCTCAAAGGGGGAGACCCAGTACTTC. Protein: CASSQGASGASKGETQYF.

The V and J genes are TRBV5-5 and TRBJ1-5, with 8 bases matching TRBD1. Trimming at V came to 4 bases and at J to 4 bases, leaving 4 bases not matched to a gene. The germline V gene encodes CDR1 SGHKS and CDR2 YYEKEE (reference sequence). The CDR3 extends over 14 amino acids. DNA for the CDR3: TGTGCCAGCAGCCAGGGACAGGCAAATCAGCCCCAGCATTTT. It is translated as CASSQGQANQPQHF.

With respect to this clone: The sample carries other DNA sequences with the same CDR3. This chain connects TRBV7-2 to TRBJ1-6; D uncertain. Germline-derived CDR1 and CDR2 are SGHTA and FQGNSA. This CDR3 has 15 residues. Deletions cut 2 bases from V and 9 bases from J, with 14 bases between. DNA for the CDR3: TGTGCCAGCAGCTTACGGGTGCCCCAAGGTTCACCCCTCCACTTT. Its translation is CASSLRVPQGSPLHF.